This TCR beta chain is drawn from a study of identical twins. Trimming shortened V by 3 bases and J by 5 bases, and 15 bases separated the two germline ends. Germline values: CDR1 SGHRS, CDR2 YFSETQ. This CDR3 comprises 15 residues. Unique molecular identifiers were in the cDNA, with template-switch universal primer binding. TCRdb re-called the 5' RACE reads through MiXCR, storing one row per CDR3 protein. The sample contains 1,800,000 or so distinct CDR3 sequences, about 32% of which appear only once. This clonotype has only a few counts. The V gene is TRBV5-1, the J gene TRBJ2-1; D gene uncertain. The clonotype comes from a newborn girl in good health. Sequencing was performed on cord blood. The CDR3 bases are TGCGCCAGCAGCTCCGGGCTCCCAATCCACAATGAGCAGTTCTTC. It encodes CASSSGLPIHNEQFF.